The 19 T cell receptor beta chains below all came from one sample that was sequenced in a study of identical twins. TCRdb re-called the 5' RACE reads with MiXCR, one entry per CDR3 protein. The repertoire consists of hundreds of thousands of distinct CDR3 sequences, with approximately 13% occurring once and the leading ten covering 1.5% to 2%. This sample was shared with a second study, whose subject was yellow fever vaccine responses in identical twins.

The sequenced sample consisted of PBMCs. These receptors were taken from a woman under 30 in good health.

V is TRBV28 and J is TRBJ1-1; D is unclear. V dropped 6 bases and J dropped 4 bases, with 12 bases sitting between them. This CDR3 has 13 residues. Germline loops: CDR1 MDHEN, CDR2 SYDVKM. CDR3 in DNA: TGTGCCAGCAGCACGACCCGGGGCACTGAAGCTTTCTTT. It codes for CASSTTRGTEAFF.

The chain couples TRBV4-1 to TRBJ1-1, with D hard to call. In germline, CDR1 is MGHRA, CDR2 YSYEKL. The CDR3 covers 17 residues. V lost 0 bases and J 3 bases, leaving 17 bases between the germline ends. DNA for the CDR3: TGCGCCAGCAGCCAAGAAGGAGAAAGGTCCTTTTACACTGAAGCTTTCTTT. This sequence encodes CASSQEGERSFYTEAFF.

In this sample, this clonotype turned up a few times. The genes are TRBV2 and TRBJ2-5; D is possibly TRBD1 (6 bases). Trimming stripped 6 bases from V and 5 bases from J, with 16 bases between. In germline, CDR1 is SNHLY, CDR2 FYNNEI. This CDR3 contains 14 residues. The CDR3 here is CASSHRADGETQYF. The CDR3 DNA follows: TGTGCCAGCAGCCACAGGGCTGATGGGGAGACCCAGTACTTC.

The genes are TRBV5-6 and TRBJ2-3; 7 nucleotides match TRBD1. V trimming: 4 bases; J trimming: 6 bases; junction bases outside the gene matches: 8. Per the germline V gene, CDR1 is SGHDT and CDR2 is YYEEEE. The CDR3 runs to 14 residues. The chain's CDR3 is CASSDQTGSDTQYF. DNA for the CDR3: TGTGCCAGCAGCGATCAGACAGGGAGTGATACGCAGTATTTT.

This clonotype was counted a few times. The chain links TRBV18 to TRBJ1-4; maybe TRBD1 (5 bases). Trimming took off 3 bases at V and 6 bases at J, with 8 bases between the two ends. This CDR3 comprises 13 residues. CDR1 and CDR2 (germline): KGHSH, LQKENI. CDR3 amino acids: CASSPGRDEKLFF. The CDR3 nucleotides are TGTGCCAGCTCACCTGGCAGGGATGAAAAACTGTTTTTT. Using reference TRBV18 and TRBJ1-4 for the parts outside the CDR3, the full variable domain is NAGVMQNPRHLVRRRGQEARLRCSPMKGHSHVYWYRQLPEEGLKFMVYLQKENIIDESGMPKERFSAEFPKEGPSILRIQQVVRGDSAAYFCASSPGRDEKLFFGSGTQLSVL.

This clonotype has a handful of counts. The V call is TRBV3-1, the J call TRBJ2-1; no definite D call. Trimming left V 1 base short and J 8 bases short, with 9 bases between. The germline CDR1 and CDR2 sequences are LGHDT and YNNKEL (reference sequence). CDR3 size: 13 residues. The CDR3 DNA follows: TGTGCCAGCAGCCAAGGTGTATTTGATGAGCAGTTCTTC. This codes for CASSQGVFDEQFF.

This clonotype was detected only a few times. This CDR3 reads CASSSSSGRLVGKNPYNEQFF. As DNA, the CDR3 is TGTGCCAGCAGTTCCTCTAGCGGGAGGTTAGTAGGGAAAAACCCCTACAATGAGCAGTTCTTC. V usage is TRBV27 and J usage is TRBJ2-1, with TRBD2 identical over 11 bases. The trim removed 4 bases at V and 2 bases at J, leaving 19 bases unmatched. The CDR3 runs 21 residues. CDR1 MNHEY and CDR2 SMNVEV come from the germline V gene (reference sequence).

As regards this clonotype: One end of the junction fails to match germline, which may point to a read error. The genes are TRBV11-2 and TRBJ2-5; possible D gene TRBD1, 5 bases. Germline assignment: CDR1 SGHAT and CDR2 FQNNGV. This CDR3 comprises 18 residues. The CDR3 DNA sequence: TGTGCCAGTAGCTTAGATACTTGGGGCTTTGGGCCGGAGGAGACCCAGTACTTC. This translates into CASSLDTWGFGPEETQYF.

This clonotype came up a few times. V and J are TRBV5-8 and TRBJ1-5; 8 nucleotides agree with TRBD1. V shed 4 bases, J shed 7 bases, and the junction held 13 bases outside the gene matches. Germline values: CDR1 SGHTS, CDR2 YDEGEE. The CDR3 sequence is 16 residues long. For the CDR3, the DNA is TGTGCCAGCAGCCGGGGTCGACAGGGGCCAGGACAGCCCCAGCATTTT. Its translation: CASSRGRQGPGQPQHF.

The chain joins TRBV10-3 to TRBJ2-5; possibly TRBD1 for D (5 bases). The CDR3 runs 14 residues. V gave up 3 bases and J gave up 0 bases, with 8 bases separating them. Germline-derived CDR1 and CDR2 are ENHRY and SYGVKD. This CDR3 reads CAISDVRDQETQYF. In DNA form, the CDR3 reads TGTGCCATCAGTGATGTCAGGGACCAAGAGACCCAGTACTTC.

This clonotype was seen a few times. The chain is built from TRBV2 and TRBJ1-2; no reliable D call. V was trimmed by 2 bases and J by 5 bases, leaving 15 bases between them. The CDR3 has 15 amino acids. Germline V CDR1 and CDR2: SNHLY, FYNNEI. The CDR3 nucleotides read TGTGCCAGCAGTGAAAGCAAAGGGTCATCGTATGGCTACACCTTC. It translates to CASSESKGSSYGYTF.

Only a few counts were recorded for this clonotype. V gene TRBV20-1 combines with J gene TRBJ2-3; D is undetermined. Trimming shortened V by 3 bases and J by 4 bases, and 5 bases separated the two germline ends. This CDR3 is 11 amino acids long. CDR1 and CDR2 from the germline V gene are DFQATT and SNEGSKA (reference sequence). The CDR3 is CSARYSDTQYF. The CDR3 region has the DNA TGCAGTGCTAGGTACTCAGATACGCAGTATTTT.

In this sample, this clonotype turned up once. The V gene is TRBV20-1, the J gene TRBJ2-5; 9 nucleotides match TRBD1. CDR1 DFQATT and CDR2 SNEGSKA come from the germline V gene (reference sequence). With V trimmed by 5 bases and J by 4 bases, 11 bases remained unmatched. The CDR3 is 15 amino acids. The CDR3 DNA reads TGCAGTGCTGTCCGACAGGGGGGGGTGGTAGAGACCCAGTACTTC. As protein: CSAVRQGGVVETQYF.

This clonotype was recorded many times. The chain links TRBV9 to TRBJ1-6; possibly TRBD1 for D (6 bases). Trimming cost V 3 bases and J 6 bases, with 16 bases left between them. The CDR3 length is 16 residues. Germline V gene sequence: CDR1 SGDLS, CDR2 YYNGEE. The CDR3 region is CASSERQDWRNSPLHF. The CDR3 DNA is TGTGCCAGCAGCGAGAGACAGGACTGGCGTAATTCACCCCTCCACTTT. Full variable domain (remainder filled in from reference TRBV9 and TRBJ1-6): DSGVTQTPKHLITATGQRVTLRCSPRSGDLSVYWYQQSLDQGLQFLIQYYNGEERAKGNILERFSAQQFPDLHSELNLSSLELGDSALYFCASSERQDWRNSPLHFGNGTRLTVT.

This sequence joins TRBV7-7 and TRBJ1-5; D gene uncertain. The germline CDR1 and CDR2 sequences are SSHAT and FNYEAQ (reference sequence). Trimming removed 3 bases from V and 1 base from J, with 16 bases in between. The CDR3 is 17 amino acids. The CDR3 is CASSLSLGLHSNQPQHF. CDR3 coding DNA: TGTGCCAGCAGCTTGTCCTTAGGGCTTCACAGCAATCAGCCCCAGCATTTT.

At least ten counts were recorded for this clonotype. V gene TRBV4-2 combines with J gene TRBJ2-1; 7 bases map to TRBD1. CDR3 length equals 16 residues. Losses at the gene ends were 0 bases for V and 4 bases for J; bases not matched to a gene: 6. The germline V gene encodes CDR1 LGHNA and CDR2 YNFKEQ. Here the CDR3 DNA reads TGTGCCAGCAGCCAAGATGTGGCAGGGGGATACAATGAGCAGTTCTTC. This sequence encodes CASSQDVAGGYNEQFF.

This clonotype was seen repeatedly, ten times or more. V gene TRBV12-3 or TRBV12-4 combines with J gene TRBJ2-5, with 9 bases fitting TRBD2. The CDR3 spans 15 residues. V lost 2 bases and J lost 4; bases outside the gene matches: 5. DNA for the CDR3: TGTGCCAGCAGTTTACGGCGGGGGGGAGGAGAGACCCAGTACTTC. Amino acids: CASSLRRGGGETQYF.

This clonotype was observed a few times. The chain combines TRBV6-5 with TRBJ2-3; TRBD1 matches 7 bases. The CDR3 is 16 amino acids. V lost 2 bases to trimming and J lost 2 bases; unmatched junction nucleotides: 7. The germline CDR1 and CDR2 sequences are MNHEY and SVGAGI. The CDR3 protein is CASSYTTGFNTDTQYF. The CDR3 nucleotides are TGTGCCAGCAGTTACACGACAGGGTTCAACACAGATACGCAGTATTTT.

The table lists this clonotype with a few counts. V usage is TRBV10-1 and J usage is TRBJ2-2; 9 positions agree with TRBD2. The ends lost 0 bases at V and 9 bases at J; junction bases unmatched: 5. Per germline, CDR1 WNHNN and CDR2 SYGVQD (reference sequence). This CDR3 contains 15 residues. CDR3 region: CASSESGTSRRELFF. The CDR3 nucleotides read TGCGCCAGCAGTGAGTCGGGGACTAGCAGGCGGGAGCTGTTTTTT.